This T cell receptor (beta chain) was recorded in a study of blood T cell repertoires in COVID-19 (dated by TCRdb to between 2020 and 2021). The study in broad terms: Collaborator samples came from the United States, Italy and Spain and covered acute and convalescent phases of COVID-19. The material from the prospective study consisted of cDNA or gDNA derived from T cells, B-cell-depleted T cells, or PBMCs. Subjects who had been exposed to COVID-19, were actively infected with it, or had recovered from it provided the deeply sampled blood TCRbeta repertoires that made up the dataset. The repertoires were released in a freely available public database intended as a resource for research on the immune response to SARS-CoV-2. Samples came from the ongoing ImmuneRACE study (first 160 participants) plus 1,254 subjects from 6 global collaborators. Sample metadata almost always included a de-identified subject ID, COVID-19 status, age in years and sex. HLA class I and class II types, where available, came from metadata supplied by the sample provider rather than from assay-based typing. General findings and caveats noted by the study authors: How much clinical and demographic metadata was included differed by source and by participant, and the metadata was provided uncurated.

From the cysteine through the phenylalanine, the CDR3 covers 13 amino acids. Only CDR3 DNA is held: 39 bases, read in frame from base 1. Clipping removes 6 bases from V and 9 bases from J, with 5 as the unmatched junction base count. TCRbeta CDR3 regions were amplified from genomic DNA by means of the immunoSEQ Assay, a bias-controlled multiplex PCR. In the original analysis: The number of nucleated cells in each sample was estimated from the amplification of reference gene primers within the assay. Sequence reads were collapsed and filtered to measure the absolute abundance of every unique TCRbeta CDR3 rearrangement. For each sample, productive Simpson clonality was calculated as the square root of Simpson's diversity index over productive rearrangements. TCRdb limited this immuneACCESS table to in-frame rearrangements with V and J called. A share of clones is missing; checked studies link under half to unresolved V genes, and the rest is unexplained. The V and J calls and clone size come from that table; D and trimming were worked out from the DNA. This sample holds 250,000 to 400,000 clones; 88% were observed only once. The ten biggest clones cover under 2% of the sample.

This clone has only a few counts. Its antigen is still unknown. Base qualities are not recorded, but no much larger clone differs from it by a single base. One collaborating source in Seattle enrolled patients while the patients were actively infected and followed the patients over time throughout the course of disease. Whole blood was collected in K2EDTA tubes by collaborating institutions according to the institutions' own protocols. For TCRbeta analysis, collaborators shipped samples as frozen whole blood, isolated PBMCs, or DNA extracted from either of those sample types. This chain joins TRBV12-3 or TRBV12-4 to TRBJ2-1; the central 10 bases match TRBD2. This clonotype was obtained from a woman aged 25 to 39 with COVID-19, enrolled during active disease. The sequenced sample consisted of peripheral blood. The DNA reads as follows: TGTGCCAGCAGCAGCGGGGGGGCCAGTGAGCAGTTCTTC. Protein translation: CASSSGGASEQFF.